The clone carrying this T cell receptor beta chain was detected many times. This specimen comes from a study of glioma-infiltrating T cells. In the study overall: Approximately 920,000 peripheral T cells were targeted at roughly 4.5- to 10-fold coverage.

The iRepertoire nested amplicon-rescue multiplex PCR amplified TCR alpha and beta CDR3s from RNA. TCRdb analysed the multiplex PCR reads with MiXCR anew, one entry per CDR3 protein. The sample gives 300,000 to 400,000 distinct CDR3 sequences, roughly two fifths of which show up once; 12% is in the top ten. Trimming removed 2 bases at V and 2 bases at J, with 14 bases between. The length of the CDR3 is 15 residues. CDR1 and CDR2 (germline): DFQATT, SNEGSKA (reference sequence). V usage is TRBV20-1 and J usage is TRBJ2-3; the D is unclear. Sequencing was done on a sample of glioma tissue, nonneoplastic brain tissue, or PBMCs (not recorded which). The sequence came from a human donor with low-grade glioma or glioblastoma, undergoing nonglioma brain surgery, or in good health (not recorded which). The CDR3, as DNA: TGCAGTGCTAGAAGGAGCCGGTCTGCCACAGATACGCAGTATTTT. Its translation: CSARRSRSATDTQYF.